Here is one T cell receptor (beta chain) with its context. Its antigen is undetermined. The sample belongs to a study of radiation and T cells in renal cell carcinoma. Study in general: Nephrectomy followed 15 Gy stereotactic body radiation by 4 weeks. Overall study results and limits: Baseline intratumoral clonotype presence is unknown without pretreatment biopsies. In blood, top tumor clones expanded by 2 weeks, shrinking by 4.

CDR1 is SNHLY and CDR2 is FYNNEI in the germline V gene. CDR3 length equals 15 residues. V was pared by 4 bases and J by 2 bases, with 7 bases of the junction left unmatched. The repertoire was sequenced with immunoSEQ multiplex PCR; TCRdb's copy has only in-frame clones and lacks some. The sample holds 50,000 to 75,000 clones, approximately 84% seen once. Time point specified: baseline pretreatment blood. The sample's treatment: 15 Gy SBRT to primary tumor, nephrectomy 4 weeks later. The sequence was collected from a man aged 60 to 75 with renal cell carcinoma. V and J are TRBV2 and TRBJ2-7, with 8 bases fitting TRBD1. The starting material was blood, obtained from a patient whose treatment included radiotherapy and nephrectomy. CDR3 loop: CASSVGRTGPYEQYF. The CDR3 region has the DNA TGTGCCAGCAGTGTAGGAAGGACAGGGCCCTACGAGCAGTACTTC.